A single sample gave rise to the 5 T cell receptor beta chains below, sequenced in a study of blood T cells in healthy people across ages. Next came a second PCR, run for about 7 to 12 cycles, which used a sample-barcoded 5' primer along with a J-beta primer mix. A single record per CDR3 protein comes from TCRdb applying MiXCR to the 5' RACE reads. The sample lists 590,000 or so distinct CDR3 sequences; 25% to 35% were seen once. Sequencing was performed on blood. Every receptor here comes from a woman of 80 years or more in good health.

This clonotype was found a few times. This chain joins TRBV20-1 and TRBJ1-6; D is undetermined. Per the germline V gene, CDR1 is DFQATT and CDR2 is SNEGSKA (reference sequence). Trimming took off 0 bases at V and 10 bases at J, with 10 bases between the two ends. The CDR3 has 13 residues. The CDR3 is CSAREAVKSPLHF. DNA for the CDR3: TGCAGTGCTAGAGAGGCCGTCAAATCACCCCTCCACTTT.

This clonotype was counted a few times. The rearrangement joins TRBV28 to TRBJ1-1; D is possibly TRBD1 (6 bases). Trimming left V 8 bases short and J 0 bases short, with 16 bases between. The length of the CDR3 is 15 residues. Germline V gives CDR1 MDHEN, CDR2 SYDVKM. CDR3 loop: CASPPRGALNTEAFF. The CDR3 DNA follows: TGTGCCAGCCCGCCGCGGGGGGCACTGAACACTGAAGCTTTCTTT.

This clonotype was observed many times. The chain joins TRBV29-1 to TRBJ2-7; 8 bases fit TRBD1. V lost 4 bases and J lost 4; bases outside the gene matches: 6. CDR1 is SQVTM, CDR2 ANQGSEA, per germline. This CDR3 spans 13 amino acids. The CDR3 nucleotides are TGCAGCGTTGCGGAAACAGGGGGTTACGAGCAGTACTTC. It specifies CSVAETGGYEQYF.

Notes on this clonotype: A read error may explain this, as a much larger clone is one base away. This sequence joins TRBV29-1 and TRBJ2-7, with 10 bases matching TRBD1. CDR3 size: 12 residues. Germline-derived CDR1 and CDR2 are SQVTM and ANQGSEA. Unmatched junction bases numbered 7, after V lost 7 bases and J lost 7 bases. CDR3 nucleotide sequence: TGCAGCGGCCGGGACAGGGGCCATGAGCAGTACTTC. Its protein is CSGRDRGHEQYF.

The chain has TRBV20-1 and TRBJ2-3; 8 bases align to TRBD2. Losses at the gene ends were 6 bases for V and 4 bases for J; bases not matched to a gene: 9. The CDR3 spans 14 residues. CDR1 and CDR2 (germline): DFQATT, SNEGSKA (reference sequence). CDR3 DNA sequence: TGCAGTGCCACCACTGGCGGGGGGCCAGATACGCAGTATTTT. It specifies CSATTGGGPDTQYF.